Presented here are 10 T cell receptor beta chains from one specimen sequenced in a study of CD8 T cells in ankylosing spondylitis. TCRdb called the 5' RACE reads again in MiXCR, with one record for every CDR3 protein. The sample includes about 130,000 distinct CDR3 sequences, roughly a tenth of them seen just once. The sample taken for sequencing was blood, either unsorted or a sorted T cell fraction (not recorded which). These receptor sequences come from a male donor with ankylosing spondylitis or in good health (not recorded which).

This clonotype was observed at least ten times. The chain recombines TRBV7-2 with TRBJ2-7; D possibly corresponds to TRBD2 (6 bases). This CDR3 has 11 amino acids. Trimming left V 5 bases short and J 13 bases short, with 15 bases between. Looked up from germline, CDR1 is SGHTA and CDR2 is FQGNSA. CDR3 coding DNA: TGTGCCAGCAGCGCAACTAGCCGCCTATACTTC. This gives the protein CASSATSRLYF.

This clonotype was recorded many times. This sequence joins TRBV29-1 and TRBJ2-1; 12 bases align to TRBD2. CDR1 is SQVTM and CDR2 is ANQGSEA in the germline V gene. After removal of 6 bases from V and 9 bases from J, the junction contained 24 bases not matched to a gene. CDR3 length equals 19 residues. CDR3 nucleotide sequence: TGCAGCGTCCAAAGGGCGGCTAGCGGGAGGGCAATGGGGGTTCGTGAGCAGTTCTTC. Translating it yields CSVQRAASGRAMGVREQFF.

This chain uses TRBV6-2 or TRBV6-3 with TRBJ2-1, with D perhaps matching TRBD1 or TRBD2 (10 bases each). This CDR3 is 21 amino acids long. Trimming cost V 6 bases and J 14 bases, with 44 bases left between them. Germline values: CDR1 MNHEY, CDR2 SVGEGT. This CDR3 reads CASSLIRGTGEKRLAGDAEFF. The CDR3 bases are TGTGCCAGCAGCCTCATCCGCGGGACAGGGGAAAAAAGGCTAGCGGGAGACGCTGAGTTCTTC.

The chain couples TRBV7-2 to TRBJ2-2; no firm D call. The CDR3 has 11 amino acids. The ends were cut back, 6 bases at V and 6 bases at J, with 5 bases in the middle. CDR1 is SGHTA, CDR2 FQGNSA, per germline. The CDR3 sequence: CASRGSGELFF. The CDR3, as DNA: TGTGCCAGCAGGGGGTCCGGGGAGCTGTTTTTT. Full variable domain (rest looked up from reference TRBV7-2 and TRBJ2-2): GAGVSQSPSNKVTEKGKDVELRCDPISGHTALYWYRQSLGQGLEFLIYFQGNSAPDKSGLPSDRFSAERTGGSVSTLTIQRTQQEDSAVYLCASRGSGELFFGEGSRLTVL.

To note about this clonotype: One end of the junction is discordant with germline, which a read error may explain. The chain has TRBV20-1 and TRBJ2-3; 9 bases match TRBD1. This CDR3 has 16 residues. CDR1 is DFQATT, CDR2 SNEGSKA, per germline (reference sequence). The DNA for the CDR3 is TGCAGTGCTATTCCTGGGACAGGGAGGAGCACAGATACGCGGTATTTT. It yields the protein CSAIPGTGRSTDTRYF.

This clonotype has a handful of counts. This chain joins TRBV15 and TRBJ2-6; D unresolved. Germline CDR1 reads LNHNV; CDR2 reads YYDKDF (reference sequence). Trimming shortened V by 2 bases and J by 3 bases, and 8 bases separated the two germline ends. CDR3 length: 15 residues. This chain's CDR3 is CATSRRLGGANVLTF. The CDR3 DNA reads TGTGCCACCAGCAGACGCTTGGGTGGGGCCAACGTCCTGACTTTC.

This clonotype was counted at least ten times. The gene calls are TRBV4-3 and TRBJ2-1; D may be TRBD1 or TRBD2 (5 bases each). V shed 4 bases and J shed 9 bases, with 16 bases lying between them. Germline CDR1 reads LGHNA; CDR2 reads YSLEER. CDR3 length equals 14 residues. DNA of the CDR3: TGCGCCAGCAGCCGAGTGCCCCGAGGGGCTGAGCAGTTCTTC. It yields the protein CASSRVPRGAEQFF.

This clonotype was counted many times. This rearrangement joins TRBV11-2 to TRBJ2-3; 11 bases are a match to TRBD2. Germline-derived CDR1 and CDR2 are SGHAT and FQNNGV. Losses at the gene ends were 2 bases for V and 4 bases for J; bases not matched to a gene: 8. The CDR3 spans 17 residues. The CDR3 DNA reads as TGTGCCAGCAGCTTATCAGAAAGACTAGCGGGACCAGATACGCAGTATTTT. Translation: CASSLSERLAGPDTQYF.

This clonotype was counted ten times or more. The gene calls are TRBV5-1 and TRBJ1-2; D ambiguous. The V end lost 0 bases, the J end lost 4 bases, and 13 bases lay between the germline ends. CDR3 length equals 15 residues. Germline assignment: CDR1 SGHRS and CDR2 YFSETQ. In DNA form, the CDR3 reads TGCGCCAGCAGCTTGGGGACTGATCAACTCTATGGCTACACCTTC. This translates into CASSLGTDQLYGYTF.

This clonotype was seen only a few times. The V gene is TRBV27, the J gene TRBJ2-7; 7 nucleotides agree with TRBD1. V shed 7 bases and J 1 base; nucleotides not matched to a gene: 4. This CDR3 region has 13 residues. Germline values: CDR1 MNHEY, CDR2 SMNVEV (reference sequence). This chain's CDR3 is CASMDRTSYEQYF. For the CDR3, the DNA is TGTGCCAGCATGGACAGGACGTCCTACGAGCAGTACTTC.